This TCR beta chain was found in a study of blood T cell repertoires in COVID-19. Across the study: Two consecutive negative NP/OP PCR tests, clearance, or resolved symptoms defined Cohort 3 recovery. From T cells, B-cell-depleted T cells, or PBMCs came the material, which was cDNA or gDNA.

Profiling relied on immunoSEQ multiplex PCR, and the TCRdb table lists in-frame clones only, not all of them. The data contain about 280,000 clones, more than 70% of them singletons. The CDR3 has 13 residues. Germline CDR1 is SGHTA and CDR2 is FQGNSA. V lost 4 bases to trimming and J lost 9 bases, with 13 bases between them. This sequence joins TRBV7-2 and TRBJ2-1; perhaps TRBD2 as D (5 bases). The receptor was derived from a woman aged 55 to 70 in a cohort exposed to, infected with or recovered from COVID-19 (not recorded which). Sequencing used PBMCs or T cells enriched from blood (not recorded which). For the CDR3, the DNA is TGTGCCAGCAGCTACCGCGGGCAGCTTGAGCAGTTCTTC. It translates to CASSYRGQLEQFF.